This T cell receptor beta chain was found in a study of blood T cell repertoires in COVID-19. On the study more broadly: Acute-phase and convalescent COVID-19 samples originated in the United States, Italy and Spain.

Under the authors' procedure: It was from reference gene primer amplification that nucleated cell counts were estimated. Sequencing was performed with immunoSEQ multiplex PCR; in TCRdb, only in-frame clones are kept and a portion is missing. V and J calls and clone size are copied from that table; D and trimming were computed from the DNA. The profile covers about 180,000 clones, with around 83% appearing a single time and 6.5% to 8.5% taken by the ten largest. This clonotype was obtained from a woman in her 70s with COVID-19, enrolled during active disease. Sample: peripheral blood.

The CDR3 sequence: CASSFRARTGQETQYF. CDR3 nucleotide sequence: TGTGCCAGCAGCTTCCGAGCCCGGACAGGGCAAGAGACCCAGTACTTC. V usage is TRBV7-9 and J usage is TRBJ2-5; 8 bases map to TRBD1. CDR1 and CDR2 from the germline V gene are SEHNR and FQNEAQ (reference sequence). The ends lost 3 bases at V and 2 bases at J; junction bases unmatched: 8. The CDR3 is 16 amino acids.